The next 18 T cell receptor beta chains were all read from a single sample in a study of cytomegalovirus exposure and HLA in healthy donors. Amplification used 60 Vbeta primers and 13 Jbeta primers. Clones were sequenced by immunoSEQ multiplex PCR, and TCRdb holds only the in-frame ones, with some missing. This table holds about 150,000 clones, 80% found once. The sample taken for sequencing was PBMCs. All receptors derive from a woman aged 40 to 50 in good health and CMV-seronegative.

V is TRBV6-4 and J is TRBJ2-1, with D unresolved. This CDR3 contains 16 residues. Per the germline V gene, CDR1 is MRHNA and CDR2 is SNTAGT. V shed 2 bases and J shed 6 bases, with 17 bases lying between them. CDR3 nucleotide sequence: TGTGCCAGCAGTGACCGCCCGGGTCGTGGGTCCAATGAGCAGTTCTTC. Translating gives CASSDRPGRGSNEQFF.

CDR3 in amino acids: CSVENVSGRASETQYF. The CDR3 DNA follows: TGCAGCGTTGAAAACGTAAGCGGGAGGGCCTCGGAGACCCAGTACTTC. This sequence joins TRBV29-1 and TRBJ2-5, with 10 bases matching TRBD2. The CDR3 loop spans 16 amino acids. The germline CDR1 and CDR2 sequences are SQVTM and ANQGSEA. V dropped 2 bases and J dropped 5; count of bases not matched to a gene: 11.

In this sample, this clone turned up a few times. The V and J genes are TRBV7-9 and TRBJ2-2; a weak D match, TRBD2 (6 bases). Trimming removed 6 bases from V and 11 bases from J, with 13 bases in between. This CDR3 is 12 amino acids long. Germline CDR1 and CDR2: SEHNR and FQNEAQ (reference sequence). This chain's CDR3 is CASRVSGFELFF. The CDR3 DNA reads TGTGCCAGCAGGGTTAGCGGTTTCGAGCTGTTTTTT.

This clone is a singleton in its sample. The rearrangement uses TRBV7-8 and TRBJ2-2, with D unclear. The germline gives CDR1 SGHVS, CDR2 FQNEAQ. This CDR3 spans 16 amino acids. V was pared by 1 base and J by 0 bases, with 9 bases between. DNA for the CDR3: TGTGCCAGCAGCTTAGTGGGCACTTCGAACACCGGGGAGCTGTTTTTT. Its translation is CASSLVGTSNTGELFF. Full variable domain (remainder filled in from reference TRBV7-8 and TRBJ2-2): GAGVSQSPRYKVAKRGQDVALRCDPISGHVSLFWYQQALGQGPEFLTYFQNEAQLDKSGLPSDRFFAERPEGSVSTLKIQRTQQEDSAVYLCASSLVGTSNTGELFFGEGSRLTVL.

The rearrangement links TRBV6-1 to TRBJ2-7, with 8 bases matching TRBD1. The V and J ends lost 6 bases and 4 bases, in that order; junction bases with no gene match: 5. Germline CDR1 MNHNS, CDR2 SASEGT. The CDR3 is made up of 13 amino acids. The CDR3 spells CASREQGAYEQYF. In nucleotides, the CDR3 is TGTGCCAGCAGGGAGCAGGGGGCTTACGAGCAGTACTTC.

This clone occurred once. V is TRBV6-5 and J is TRBJ2-7, with TRBD2 matching over 8 bases. This CDR3 contains 13 residues. Per the germline V gene, CDR1 is MNHEY and CDR2 is SVGAGI. V was pared by 7 bases and J by 4 bases, with 6 bases of the junction left unmatched. The CDR3 region has the DNA TGTGCCAGCACTAGGCGGGGGGTGTACGAGCAGTACTTC. It yields the protein CASTRRGVYEQYF.

The chain recombines TRBV9 with TRBJ2-3; TRBD2 agrees at 13 bases. The CDR3 runs 16 residues. Germline V gene lookup returns CDR1 SGDLS and CDR2 YYNGEE. V trimming: 4 bases; J trimming: 3 bases; junction bases outside the gene matches: 5. The CDR3 region is CASSIRTSGRTDTQYF. The CDR3 coding sequence is TGTGCCAGCAGCATCCGGACTAGCGGGAGAACAGATACGCAGTATTTT.

Only one count was recorded for this clone. The CDR3 DNA sequence: TGTGCCAGCAGTGACTCTAAACTAGCGGGAGATACCCACGAGCAGTACTTC. This sequence encodes CASSDSKLAGDTHEQYF. The J gene is TRBJ2-7, the V gene TRBV6-4; the match to TRBD2 covers 11 bases. Germline loops: CDR1 MRHNA, CDR2 SNTAGT. CDR3 size: 17 residues. J gave up 5 bases and V 0 bases, and 9 bases lay outside the gene matches.

This chain joins TRBV9 and TRBJ1-1; D unresolved. The germline CDR1 and CDR2 sequences are SGDLS and YYNGEE. This CDR3 has 13 residues. With 0 bases removed from V and 1 base from J, the gap between germline ends came to 4 bases. CDR3 amino acids: CASSVGPNTEAFF. CDR3 in DNA: TGTGCCAGCAGCGTAGGGCCGAACACTGAAGCTTTCTTT.

The chain uses TRBV5-4 and TRBJ2-7; D is unclear. The CDR3 is made up of 13 amino acids. The V and J ends lost 2 bases and 5 bases respectively, with 11 bases between them. Per the germline V gene, CDR1 is SGHNT and CDR2 is YYREEE (reference sequence). CDR3 sequence (DNA): TGTGCCAGCAGCTTTGCAGGTCGCGACGAGCAGTACTTC. Translation: CASSFAGRDEQYF. Together with reference TRBV5-4 and TRBJ2-7, the CDR3 gives the full variable domain: ETGVTQSPTHLIKTRGQQVTLRCSSQSGHNTVSWYQQALGQGPQFIFQYYREEENGRGNFPPRFSGLQFPNYSSELNVNALELDDSALYLCASSFAGRDEQYFGPGTRLTVT.

With respect to this clone: The identical CDR3 is also encoded by other nucleotide sequences in the sample. The chain couples TRBV9 to TRBJ2-2; the match to TRBD2 covers 8 bases. Losses at the gene ends were 4 bases for V and 5 bases for J; bases not matched to a gene: 10. This CDR3 is 16 amino acids long. Germline V gene lookup returns CDR1 SGDLS and CDR2 YYNGEE. The CDR3 DNA reads as TGTGCCAGCAGCCCACGCCGGGAGGGCGGGACCGGGGAGCTGTTTTTT. As protein: CASSPRREGGTGELFF.

This clone was found a few times. V gene TRBV9 combines with J gene TRBJ1-1, with D tentatively TRBD1 (6 bases). Trimming removed 3 bases from V and 0 bases from J, with 6 bases in between. Germline V gene lookup returns CDR1 SGDLS and CDR2 YYNGEE. The CDR3 totals 13 residues. The CDR3 DNA sequence: TGTGCCAGCAGCGAGGGGGTGAACACTGAAGCTTTCTTT. Translation: CASSEGVNTEAFF.

The V gene is TRBV27, the J gene TRBJ2-3; possible D gene TRBD2, 6 bases. V was pared by 6 bases and J by 3 bases, with 13 bases between. Germline CDR1 and CDR2: MNHEY and SMNVEV (reference sequence). This CDR3 is 14 amino acids long. The DNA for the CDR3 is TGTGCCAGCAGGTTCGGGGGATCGACAGATACGCAGTATTTT. Its translation is CASRFGGSTDTQYF.

This clone has a handful of counts. The chain carries TRBV18 and TRBJ2-7; TRBD1 agrees at 7 bases. Trimming removed 8 bases from V and 3 bases from J; junction bases left unmatched: 7. From germline, CDR1 is KGHSH and CDR2 LQKENI. CDR3 size: 13 residues. The CDR3 here is CASQPPGGYEQYF. The CDR3 region has the DNA TGTGCCAGCCAACCCCCAGGGGGCTACGAGCAGTACTTC.

The chain carries TRBV28 and TRBJ2-3; tentative D call: TRBD1 (6 bases). Between the trimmed V and J ends, which lost 2 bases and 2 bases, there was a span of 11 bases. The CDR3 loop spans 15 amino acids. Germline-derived CDR1 and CDR2 are MDHEN and SYDVKM. The CDR3 region has the DNA TGTGCCAGCAGTTTAAGGCAGGGGCACACAGATACGCAGTATTTT. Translating it yields CASSLRQGHTDTQYF. The full variable domain, in which reference TRBV28 and TRBJ2-3 provide the parts outside the CDR3, is DVKVTQSSRYLVKRTGEKVFLECVQDMDHENMFWYRQDPGLGLRLIYFSYDVKMKEKGDIPEGYSVSREKKERFSLILESASTNQTSMYLCASSLRQGHTDTQYFGPGTRLTVL.

The chain joins TRBV4-3 to TRBJ2-2; 8 bases match TRBD2. The V segment lost 6 bases and the J segment 0 bases; nucleotides outside the gene matches: 9. Germline values: CDR1 LGHNA, CDR2 YSLEER. The CDR3 runs 17 residues. CDR3 sequence reads: CASSERGGGSNTGELFF. The CDR3 DNA is TGCGCCAGCAGTGAAAGGGGCGGGGGGTCGAACACCGGGGAGCTGTTTTTT.

The chain employs TRBV7-3 and TRBJ1-1, with a possible D match to TRBD1 (5 bases). Germline loops: CDR1 SGHTA, CDR2 FQGTGA. This CDR3 spans 14 amino acids. The V and J ends lost 2 bases and 4 bases respectively, with 11 bases between them. CDR3 protein: CASSLQGQGTEAFF. Written as DNA, the CDR3 is TGTGCCAGCAGCTTACAGGGTCAGGGCACTGAAGCTTTCTTT.

The chain links TRBV5-8 to TRBJ2-1; TRBD1 agrees at 12 bases. The germline V gene encodes CDR1 SGHTS and CDR2 YDEGEE. The CDR3 runs to 16 residues. J lost 8 bases, V lost 4 bases, and 10 bases had no gene match. CDR3 in DNA: TGTGCCAGCAGCACCACCCGGGACAGGGGGCAGGATGAGCAGTTCTTC. It codes for CASSTTRDRGQDEQFF.